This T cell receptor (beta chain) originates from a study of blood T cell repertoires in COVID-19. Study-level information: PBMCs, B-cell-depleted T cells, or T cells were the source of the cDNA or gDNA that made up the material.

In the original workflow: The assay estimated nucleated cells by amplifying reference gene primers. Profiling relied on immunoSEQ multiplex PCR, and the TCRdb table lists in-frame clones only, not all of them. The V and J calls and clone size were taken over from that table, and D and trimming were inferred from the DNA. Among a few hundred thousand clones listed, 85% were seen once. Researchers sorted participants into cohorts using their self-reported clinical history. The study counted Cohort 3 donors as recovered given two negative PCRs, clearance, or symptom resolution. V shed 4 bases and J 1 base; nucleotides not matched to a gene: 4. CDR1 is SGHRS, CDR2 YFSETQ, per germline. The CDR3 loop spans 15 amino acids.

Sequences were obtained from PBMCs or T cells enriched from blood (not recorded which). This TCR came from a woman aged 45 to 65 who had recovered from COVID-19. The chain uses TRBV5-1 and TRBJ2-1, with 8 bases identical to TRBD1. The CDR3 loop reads CASSGTGESYNEQFF. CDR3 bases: TGCGCCAGCAGCGGGACAGGAGAGTCCTACAATGAGCAGTTCTTC.